This section outlines one T cell receptor beta chain sequence together with its context. Antigen: not known. Libraries were prepared by immunoSEQ multiplex PCR; TCRdb keeps only in-frame clonotypes and omits some of them. The data show approximately 150,000 clones, nearly 95% seen once. Germline V gene sequence: CDR1 SGHTA, CDR2 FQGTGA. V lost 0 bases and J lost 3; bases outside the gene matches: 0. The CDR3 extends over 15 amino acids. The sample is drawn from a study of T cell responses to AZD1222 COVID-19 vaccine. Study as a whole: Combined were second doses at about 4 or about 12 weeks.

Study observations and caveats: Only a handful of AZD1222 recipients, roughly 6 in all, had baseline seropositivity. Without day 14 samples, only post-peak T cell repertoires were studied.

This receptor was taken from an adult in good health. This chain joins TRBV7-3 and TRBJ2-3, with TRBD2 matching over 10 bases. The sample was peripheral blood, taken on day 0 of AZD1222 vaccination. In DNA form, the CDR3 reads TGTGCCAGCAGCTTAACTAGCGGGAGGACAGATACGCAGTATTTT. Protein product: CASSLTSGRTDTQYF.